A selection of T cell receptor beta chains follows, all from one sample in a study of control samples from healthy donors and cancer patients. Method: immunoSEQ multiplex PCR; TCRdb's copy keeps in-frame clones and lacks some. The sample carries approximately 220,000 clones, about 94% recorded once. The sequencing input was blood. These TCRs come from a man between 45 and 60 years old in good health. Both conserved end residues are part of each CDR3. The D gene is left open where the match is weak.

>TRBV15|.
CATSRTRGAVPGELFF
>TRBV10-1|.
CASRYRRTSGNTIYF
>TRBV28|.
CASSPTSDEQYF
>TRBV27|.
CASSSQTLVDRDAFF
>TRBV7-9|TRBD1
CASSLDREGGYTF
>TRBV18|.
CASSPNGGNTEAFF
>TRBV4-1|.
CASSPNVHSPLHF
>TRBV27|.
CASGSGTDTQYF
>TRBV5-4|.
CASSLHGDYTYEQYF
>TRBV28|.
CASIKGGKERNTIYF